One and the same sample provided the 23 T cell receptor beta chains below, sequenced in a study of cytomegalovirus exposure and HLA in healthy donors. Measured with immunoSEQ multiplex PCR; TCRdb has only the in-frame clones, and not every one. This table holds over 200,000 clones, less than 85% found once. Sequencing was performed on PBMCs. These receptors came from a woman between 18 and 29 years old in good health and CMV-seronegative.

The genes are TRBV12-5 and TRBJ1-1; tentative D call: TRBD1 (5 bases). The CDR3 contains 14 residues. V shed 7 bases and J shed 4 bases, with 16 bases lying between them. The germline V gene encodes CDR1 LGHNT and CDR2 FRNRAP. The CDR3, as DNA: TGTGCTAGTGTTCACCCGGCCGGGACCACTGAAGCTTTCTTT. As protein: CASVHPAGTTEAFF.

This clone was counted once. V is TRBV5-6 and J is TRBJ1-2; 10 positions agree with TRBD1. The CDR3 covers 15 residues. From germline, CDR1 is SGHDT and CDR2 YYEEEE. Trimming removed 3 bases from V and 3 bases from J; junction bases left unmatched: 5. In DNA, the CDR3 is TGTGCCAGCAGCTATCGGGACAGGGGTGACTATGGCTACACCTTC. Protein: CASSYRDRGDYGYTF.

V and J are TRBV2 and TRBJ1-1; TRBD1 aligns across 9 bases. The trim removed 6 bases at V and 3 bases at J, leaving 8 bases unmatched. CDR1 SNHLY and CDR2 FYNNEI come from the germline V gene. The CDR3 totals 15 residues. The CDR3: CASRGQGRRDTEAFF. CDR3 nucleotide sequence: TGTGCCAGCAGGGGACAGGGCAGGCGGGACACTGAAGCTTTCTTT.

This chain joins TRBV9 and TRBJ2-3, with unresolved D. The germline V gene encodes CDR1 SGDLS and CDR2 YYNGEE. V was trimmed by 4 bases and J by 6 bases, leaving 12 bases between them. This CDR3 is 13 amino acids long. CDR3 in amino acids: CASSPDPTDTQYF. CDR3 bases: TGTGCCAGCAGCCCTGACCCCACGGATACGCAGTATTTT.

This chain links TRBV30 with TRBJ2-1; 9 bases are shared with TRBD1. V was pared by 5 bases and J by 5 bases, with 10 bases of the junction left unmatched. The CDR3 loop spans 15 amino acids. The germline V gene has CDR1 GTSNPN and CDR2 SVGIG (reference sequence). The CDR3 bases are TGTGCCTGGGCATGGGGACAGGGAAGAAACAATGAGCAGTTCTTC. Its translation: CAWAWGQGRNNEQFF.

The rearrangement uses TRBV5-1 and TRBJ2-7; 12 nucleotides agree with TRBD2. This CDR3 comprises 14 residues. J lost 5 bases, V lost 4 bases, and 4 bases had no gene match. The germline V gene has CDR1 SGHRS and CDR2 YFSETQ. CDR3 bases: TGCGCCAGCAGCCCTAGCGGGGGGGCCAACGAGCAGTACTTC. Protein: CASSPSGGANEQYF.

V gene TRBV9 combines with J gene TRBJ2-1; the match to TRBD2 covers 8 bases. Trimming took 0 bases from V and 6 from J; bases not matched to a gene: 8. The CDR3 is 16 amino acids. CDR1 and CDR2 from the germline V gene are SGDLS and YYNGEE. The CDR3 spells CASSVGNGRASNEQFF. CDR3 bases: TGTGCCAGCAGCGTAGGTAACGGGAGGGCCTCCAATGAGCAGTTCTTC.

The chain combines TRBV27 with TRBJ1-2; 7 bases agree with TRBD1. The ends lost 5 bases at V and 6 bases at J; junction bases unmatched: 3. CDR1 MNHEY and CDR2 SMNVEV come from the germline V gene (reference sequence). The CDR3 has 12 residues. The CDR3 sequence is CASSLTGDGYTF. CDR3 sequence (DNA): TGTGCCAGCAGTCTTACAGGGGATGGCTACACCTTC.

J is TRBJ1-4 and V is TRBV30, with unresolved D. Germline CDR1 and CDR2: GTSNPN and SVGIG (reference sequence). The CDR3 extends over 12 amino acids. Trimming left V 1 base short and J 12 bases short, with 12 bases between. Here the CDR3 DNA reads TGTGCCTGGAGTGCCCCGCCGGAGGAACTGTTTTTT. This encodes CAWSAPPEELFF.

V is TRBV2 and J is TRBJ1-5; a weak D match, TRBD1 (6 bases). The V gene lost 3 bases and the J gene lost 0 bases, with 9 bases spanning the gap. Germline assignment: CDR1 SNHLY and CDR2 FYNNEI. This CDR3 is 15 amino acids long. The CDR3 protein is CASSEDSHSNQPQHF. The CDR3 region has the DNA TGTGCCAGCAGTGAGGACAGCCATAGCAATCAGCCCCAGCATTTT.

The J gene is TRBJ1-1, the V gene TRBV6-5; 7 bases fit TRBD1. The CDR3 length is 11 residues. The junction had 4 bases not matched to a gene; V was cut back by 5 bases and J by 10 bases. The V gene's germline CDR1 is MNHEY and CDR2 SVGAGI. The CDR3 DNA sequence: TGTGCCAGCAGTACAGGGGAGAGAGCTTTCTTT. It codes for CASSTGERAFF.

The genes are TRBV2 and TRBJ2-1; D possibly matches TRBD1 or TRBD2 (5 bases each). Germline V gives CDR1 SNHLY, CDR2 FYNNEI. This CDR3 has 14 residues. Trimming removed 4 bases from V and 1 base from J, with 8 bases in between. CDR3 loop: CASSARGSYNEQFF. CDR3 nucleotides: TGTGCCAGCAGTGCGAGGGGATCCTACAATGAGCAGTTCTTC. The complete variable domain, with remaining parts taken from reference TRBV2 and TRBJ2-1, reads EPEVTQTPSHQVTQMGQEVILRCVPISNHLYFYWYRQILGQKVEFLVSFYNNEISEKSEIFDDQFSVERPDGSNFTLKIRSTKLEDSAMYFCASSARGSYNEQFFGPGTRLTVL.

This chain links TRBV29-1 with TRBJ1-4; 8 bases align to TRBD1. V shed 5 bases, J shed 7 bases, and the junction held 6 bases outside the gene matches. CDR1 and CDR2 from the germline V gene are SQVTM and ANQGSEA. The CDR3 extends over 13 amino acids. The CDR3 nucleotides read TGCAGCGTTTCCAGGGGGCAGGGTGAAAAACTGTTTTTT. It codes for CSVSRGQGEKLFF.

The V call is TRBV6-6, the J call TRBJ1-5, with TRBD1 identical over 7 bases. V was pared by 7 bases and J by 9 bases, with 12 bases of the junction left unmatched. CDR3 length: 14 amino acids. CDR1 is MNHNY and CDR2 is SVGAGI in the germline V gene (reference sequence). The CDR3 DNA follows: TGTGCCAGCAACGAGGGACAGAAATCAAGGCCCCAGCATTTT. Amino acids: CASNEGQKSRPQHF.

The J gene is TRBJ2-2, the V gene TRBV18; 7 bases match TRBD2. This CDR3 comprises 17 residues. V dropped 3 bases and J dropped 3; count of bases not matched to a gene: 10. Germline CDR1 and CDR2: KGHSH and LQKENI. The CDR3 region is CASSPAQAAGDTGELFF. The CDR3 DNA is TGTGCCAGCTCACCCGCCCAGGCGGCGGGAGACACCGGGGAGCTGTTTTTT.

The rearrangement links TRBV11-1 to TRBJ2-3; D gene unclear. Between the trimmed V and J ends, which lost 3 bases and 6 bases, there was a span of 16 bases. Germline CDR1 SGHAT, CDR2 FQDESV (reference sequence). The CDR3 is 15 residues long. CDR3 nucleotides: TGTGCCAGCAGCTTTGGGCAGGCTACCACGGATACGCAGTATTTT. Its translation: CASSFGQATTDTQYF. The full variable domain, completed using reference TRBV11-1 and TRBJ2-3, is EAEVAQSPRYKITEKSQAVAFWCDPISGHATLYWYRQILGQGPELLVQFQDESVVDDSQLPKDRFSAERLKGVDSTLKIQPAELGDSAMYLCASSFGQATTDTQYFGPGTRLTVL.

CDR3 DNA sequence: TGTGCCAGCAGTTTAAACTGGGGGCAGGAGCAGTACTTC. Protein: CASSLNWGQEQYF. The V and J genes are TRBV6-6 and TRBJ2-7; D is possibly TRBD1 (6 bases). Germline V gives CDR1 MNHNY, CDR2 SVGAGI (reference sequence). Trimming removed 4 bases from V and 7 bases from J, with 14 bases in between. The CDR3 consists of 13 residues.

V gene TRBV6-1 combines with J gene TRBJ1-5, with no clear D. The CDR3 has 13 residues. Trimming cost V 7 bases and J 0 bases, with 7 bases left between them. Germline V lookup: CDR1 MNHNS, CDR2 SASEGT. CDR3 nucleotide sequence: TGTGCCAGCACCCTTAATAGCAATCAGCCCCAGCATTTT. Translation gives CASTLNSNQPQHF.

The chain joins TRBV18 to TRBJ2-7; TRBD1 agrees at 9 bases. The CDR3 is made up of 14 amino acids. J lost 3 bases, V lost 6 bases, and 6 bases had no gene match. CDR1 is KGHSH and CDR2 is LQKENI in the germline V gene. The CDR3 region has the DNA TGTGCCAGCTCCTCCGGGACAGGGTACTACGAGCAGTACTTC. This gives the protein CASSSGTGYYEQYF.

V is TRBV7-8 and J is TRBJ1-2; maybe TRBD1 (6 bases). Trimming removed 5 bases from V and 2 bases from J, with 12 bases in between. The CDR3 sequence is 14 residues long. Germline CDR1 is SGHVS and CDR2 is FQNEAQ. CDR3 region: CASSRTVGNYGYTF. The CDR3 DNA reads as TGTGCCAGCAGCCGGACAGTTGGAAACTATGGCTACACCTTC.

Only a few counts were recorded for this clone. V usage is TRBV5-6 and J usage is TRBJ1-5; the match to TRBD1 covers 7 bases. The germline CDR1 and CDR2 sequences are SGHDT and YYEEEE. This CDR3 spans 18 amino acids. After removal of 4 bases from V and 0 bases from J, the junction contained 13 bases not matched to a gene. The CDR3 sequence is CASSVGGSGGYSNQPQHF. Here the CDR3 DNA reads TGTGCCAGCAGCGTAGGAGGTTCAGGGGGGTATAGCAATCAGCCCCAGCATTTT.

This clone is deemed medium-sized. The rearrangement joins TRBV6-5 to TRBJ2-7; TRBD2 matches at 12 bases. The junction had 7 bases not matched to a gene; V was cut back by 4 bases and J by 3 bases. CDR3 length equals 16 residues. Germline loops: CDR1 MNHEY, CDR2 SVGAGI. CDR3: CASSFTVTSGGYEQYF. The CDR3 nucleotides are TGTGCCAGCAGTTTCACCGTGACTAGCGGGGGCTACGAGCAGTACTTC.

The J gene is TRBJ2-7, the V gene TRBV28; D perhaps matches TRBD1 (5 bases). In germline, CDR1 is MDHEN, CDR2 SYDVKM. Trimming took off 2 bases at V and 3 bases at J, with 11 bases between the two ends. The CDR3 consists of 14 residues. DNA for the CDR3: TGTGCCAGCAGTTTAACAGGAAGAAGCTACGAGCAGTACTTC. Amino acids: CASSLTGRSYEQYF.